One and the same sample provided the 15 T cell receptor beta chains below, sequenced in a study of blood T cell repertoires in COVID-19. Libraries were prepared by immunoSEQ multiplex PCR; TCRdb keeps only in-frame clonotypes and omits some of them. The profile covers approximately 270,000 clones, with around 89% appearing a single time and around 0.84% taken by the ten largest. Source material: peripheral blood. The receptors were gathered from a man aged 30 to 39 with acute or convalescent COVID-19.

The rearrangement joins TRBV4-1 to TRBJ2-1; TRBD1 matches at 7 bases. The germline V gene has CDR1 MGHRA and CDR2 YSYEKL. The CDR3 contains 15 residues. The ends lost 1 base at V and 4 bases at J; junction bases unmatched: 4. The DNA of the CDR3 is TGCGCCAGCAGCCAAGTTGACAGGGAATACAATGAGCAGTTCTTC. Its protein is CASSQVDREYNEQFF.

The chain couples TRBV18 to TRBJ1-1, with a possible D match to TRBD1 (6 bases). The V end lost 6 bases, the J end lost 1 base, and 12 bases lay between the germline ends. The CDR3 has 14 residues. Germline V CDR1 and CDR2: KGHSH, LQKENI. CDR3 sequence: CASSRTVGNTEAFF. In DNA, the CDR3 is TGTGCCAGCTCTCGGACAGTAGGGAACACTGAAGCTTTCTTT.

Details on this clone: This sample also contains other DNA sequences that code for the same CDR3. This chain uses TRBV15 with TRBJ2-1, with TRBD1 matching over 12 bases. V was clipped by 3 bases and J by 9 bases; unmatched bases: 9. CDR1 is LNHNV and CDR2 is YYDKDF in the germline V gene (reference sequence). The CDR3 spans 16 residues. CDR3 protein: CATSRRPPGQGAEQFF. The CDR3 DNA reads TGTGCCACCAGCAGGCGTCCCCCGGGACAGGGGGCTGAGCAGTTCTTC.

V usage is TRBV5-4 and J usage is TRBJ2-7, with 16 bases identical to TRBD2. CDR1 and CDR2 (germline): SGHNT, YYREEE (reference sequence). The V segment lost 3 bases and the J segment 5 bases; nucleotides outside the gene matches: 5. This CDR3 spans 16 amino acids. CDR3 sequence (DNA): TGTGCCAGCAGCTCGGGACTAGCGGGGGGGAAGGACGAGCAGTACTTC. It specifies CASSSGLAGGKDEQYF.

About this clone: This sample includes further DNA sequences coding for the same CDR3. The chain couples TRBV18 to TRBJ1-5, with D possibly matching TRBD1 (6 bases). The germline V and J ends were trimmed by 2 bases and 2 bases, with 7 bases remaining between them. The length of the CDR3 is 14 residues. CDR1 and CDR2 from the germline V gene are KGHSH and LQKENI. The CDR3 here is CASSPRQGNQPQHF. The CDR3 bases are TGTGCCAGCTCACCAAGACAGGGCAATCAGCCCCAGCATTTT.

The chain employs TRBV19 and TRBJ1-4, with D perhaps matching TRBD1 (5 bases). Per the germline V gene, CDR1 is LNHDA and CDR2 is SQIVND (reference sequence). This CDR3 contains 14 residues. The germline V and J ends were trimmed by 2 bases and 8 bases, with 12 bases remaining between them. CDR3 region: CASSISQGREKLFF. The CDR3 DNA follows: TGTGCCAGTAGTATATCCCAGGGCCGGGAAAAACTGTTTTTT. Looking up the rest from reference TRBV19 and TRBJ1-4 gives the full variable domain: DGGITQSPKYLFRKEGQNVTLSCEQNLNHDAMYWYRQDPGQGLRLIYYSQIVNDFQKGDIAEGYSVSREKKESFPLTVTSAQKNPTAFYLCASSISQGREKLFFGSGTQLSVL.

This clone came up once. The genes are TRBV5-1 and TRBJ2-1; TRBD2 is a possible D gene (6 bases). CDR3 length equals 16 residues. The germline V and J ends were trimmed by 0 bases and 1 base, with 11 bases remaining between them. From germline, CDR1 is SGHRS and CDR2 YFSETQ. The CDR3 protein is CASSLDTGRSYNEQFF. The CDR3 coding sequence is TGCGCCAGCAGCTTGGATACGGGGAGGTCCTACAATGAGCAGTTCTTC. Filled out from reference TRBV5-1 and TRBJ2-1, the complete variable domain reads KAGVTQTPRYLIKTRGQQVTLSCSPISGHRSVSWYQQTPGQGLQFLFEYFSETQRNKGNFPGRFSGRQFSNSRSEMNVSTLELGDSALYLCASSLDTGRSYNEQFFGPGTRLTVL.

This clone was observed a handful of times. The J gene is TRBJ1-4, the V gene TRBV28; no clear D. The germline gives CDR1 MDHEN, CDR2 SYDVKM. The V end lost 2 bases, the J end lost 8 bases, and 24 bases lay between the germline ends. The CDR3 length is 18 residues. The CDR3 sequence is CASSLISLGRLGREKLFF. The CDR3 DNA follows: TGTGCCAGCAGTTTAATAAGCCTAGGGAGACTCGGGAGAGAAAAACTGTTTTTT.

This chain joins TRBV6-1 and TRBJ2-6; 10 nucleotides align to TRBD2. The V segment lost 1 base and the J segment 0 bases; nucleotides outside the gene matches: 9. Germline lookup yields CDR1 MNHNS and CDR2 SASEGT. CDR3 length equals 20 residues. CDR3 nucleotides: TGTGCCAGCAGTGAAGTGAGGAGGCTAGCGGGGGACTCTGGGGCCAACGTCCTGACTTTC. This gives the protein CASSEVRRLAGDSGANVLTF.

J is TRBJ2-5 and V is TRBV4-1; 9 bases align to TRBD1. Germline loops: CDR1 MGHRA, CDR2 YSYEKL. This CDR3 is 17 amino acids long. Trimming at V came to 1 base and at J to 5 bases, leaving 11 bases not matched to a gene. The CDR3 region is CASSQASLGQGRETQYF. DNA of the CDR3: TGCGCCAGCAGCCAAGCCTCACTGGGACAGGGTAGGGAGACCCAGTACTTC.

This clone appeared a single time. The genes are TRBV28 and TRBJ2-2; D perhaps matches TRBD2 (6 bases). The CDR3 sequence is 14 residues long. Germline assignment: CDR1 MDHEN and CDR2 SYDVKM. Trimming stripped 9 bases from V and 1 base from J, with 12 bases between. The CDR3 DNA reads as TGTGCCAGTCAGTTCGGGGGGAACACCGGGGAGCTGTTTTTT. The encoded protein is CASQFGGNTGELFF.

This chain links TRBV7-2 with TRBJ2-2; D unclear. Germline CDR1 is SGHTA and CDR2 is FQGNSA. The CDR3 totals 12 residues. V was cut by 5 bases and J by 7 bases, with 8 bases left in between. The CDR3 loop is CASSPPGGELFF. CDR3 bases: TGTGCCAGCAGCCCCCCCGGCGGGGAGCTGTTTTTT. Full variable domain (remainder filled in from reference TRBV7-2 and TRBJ2-2): GAGVSQSPSNKVTEKGKDVELRCDPISGHTALYWYRQSLGQGLEFLIYFQGNSAPDKSGLPSDRFSAERTGGSVSTLTIQRTQQEDSAVYLCASSPPGGELFFGEGSRLTVL.

This clone was observed a single time. The CDR3 spells CASSQDLNNNSPLHF. CDR3 nucleotide sequence: TGTGCCAGCAGCCAAGACTTAAACAATAATTCACCCCTCCACTTT. J is TRBJ1-6 and V is TRBV3-1 (or the pseudogene TRBV3-2); unclear D gene. The germline gives CDR1 LGHDT, CDR2 YNNKEL (reference sequence). The CDR3 spans 15 residues. The V gene lost 0 bases and the J gene lost 5 bases, with 8 bases spanning the gap.

The chain couples TRBV7-9 to TRBJ2-3; 7 bases fit TRBD2. The germline gives CDR1 SEHNR, CDR2 FQNEAQ (reference sequence). V shed 2 bases and J 4 bases; nucleotides not matched to a gene: 6. There are 15 residues in the CDR3. The CDR3 DNA reads as TGTGCCAGCAGCTTATGGGTGGGAGGGCCAGATACGCAGTATTTT. Its translation is CASSLWVGGPDTQYF. Full variable domain (remainder filled in from reference TRBV7-9 and TRBJ2-3): DTGVSQNPRHKITKRGQNVTFRCDPISEHNRLYWYRQTLGQGPEFLTYFQNEAQLEKSRLLSDRFSAERPKGSFSTLEIQRTEQGDSAMYLCASSLWVGGPDTQYFGPGTRLTVL.

In nucleotides, the CDR3 is TGTGCCAGCAGTGACAGGTATAGCAATCAGCCCCAGCATTTT. It is translated as CASSDRYSNQPQHF. The V gene is TRBV6-1, the J gene TRBJ1-5; D unresolved. Germline V gene data show CDR1 as MNHNS and CDR2 as SASEGT. Trimming took off 3 bases at V and 0 bases at J, with 6 bases between the two ends. This CDR3 contains 14 residues.